The entry below describes one TCR beta chain. Its antigen target is currently unknown. The input lacks base qualities; no much larger clone sits a single base away. The germline V gene encodes CDR1 SEHNR and CDR2 FQNEAQ (reference sequence). Trimming removed 6 bases from V and 3 bases from J, leaving 10 bases between the germline ends. The CDR3 numbers 13 residues from cysteine through phenylalanine. Only CDR3 DNA is held: 39 bases, read in frame from base 1. The record originates from a study of blood T cell repertoires in COVID-19 (dated by TCRdb to 2019 to 2021). Looking at the study overall: Samples from collaborators originated in the United States, Italy and Spain and spanned both the acute and convalescent phases of COVID-19. The prospective study material was composed of cDNA or gDNA derived from T cells, B-cell-depleted T cells, or PBMCs. The dataset comprised deeply sampled blood TCRbeta repertoires from subjects exposed to, actively infected with, or recovered from COVID-19. The repertoires were made available in a free public database intended to serve as a resource for research on the immune response to SARS-CoV-2. The samples were drawn from two sources: the first 160 participants of the ongoing ImmuneRACE study, and approximately 1,300 subjects contributed by 6 global collaborators. A de-identified subject ID, COVID-19 status, age in years and sex were almost always included in the sample metadata. Where available, HLA class I and class II types were taken from metadata supplied by the sample provider and were not determined by assay-based typing. Summary of the overall study and its limitations: How much clinical and demographic metadata was included differed by source and by participant, and the metadata was provided uncurated.

TCRbeta CDR3 regions were amplified from genomic DNA by means of the immunoSEQ Assay, a bias-controlled multiplex PCR. The paper's processing steps were these. The number of nucleated cells in each sample was estimated by amplification of reference gene primers within the assay. To quantify the absolute abundance of each unique TCRbeta CDR3 rearrangement, sequence reads were collapsed and filtered. Productive Simpson clonality was computed per sample as the square root of Simpson's diversity index over productive rearrangements. Drawn from immuneACCESS, this table holds only the in-frame rearrangements with V and J called that TCRdb kept. Clones are partly lost; checked studies trace under half to an unresolved V gene and leave the rest unexplained. Clone size and the V and J calls come from that table; the DNA yielded D and trimming. The sample table shows over 60,000 clones, and 70% to 90% are seen once. 0.9% to 1.5% of the sample is taken by the ten largest.

Whole blood was collected in K2EDTA tubes by collaborating institutions according to the institutions' own protocols. For TCRbeta analysis, collaborators shipped samples as frozen whole blood, isolated PBMCs, or DNA extracted from either of those sample types. The source is a man aged 35 to 55 with acute or convalescent COVID-19. The sequenced material came from peripheral blood. The V gene is TRBV7-9 and the J gene is TRBJ2-3, and the D gene may be TRBD2, 6 bases matching. CDR3 loop: CASRGGRTDTQYF. The DNA sequence is as follows: TGTGCCAGCAGAGGTGGGAGGACAGATACGCAGTATTTT.